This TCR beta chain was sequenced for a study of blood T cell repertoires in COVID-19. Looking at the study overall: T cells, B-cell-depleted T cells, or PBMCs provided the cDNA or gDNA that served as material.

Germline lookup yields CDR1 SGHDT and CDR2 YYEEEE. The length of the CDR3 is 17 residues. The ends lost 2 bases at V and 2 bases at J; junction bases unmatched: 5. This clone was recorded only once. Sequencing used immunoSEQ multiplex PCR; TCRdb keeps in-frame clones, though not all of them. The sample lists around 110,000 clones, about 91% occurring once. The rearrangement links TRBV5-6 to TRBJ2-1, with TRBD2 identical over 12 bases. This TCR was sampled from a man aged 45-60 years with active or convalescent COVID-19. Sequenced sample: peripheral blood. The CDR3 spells CASSFSGLAGPYNEQFF. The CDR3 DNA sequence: TGTGCCAGCAGCTTTTCCGGACTAGCGGGACCCTACAATGAGCAGTTCTTC.